A single sample is the source of the 4 T cell receptor beta chains below, sequenced in a study of blood T cell repertoires in COVID-19. The data were produced by immunoSEQ multiplex PCR, yet TCRdb's version contains in-frame clones alone and is incomplete. The sample holds approximately 210,000 clones, roughly 80% seen once. The sample consisted of peripheral blood. These receptors all come from an elderly woman with COVID-19, enrolled during active disease.

V is TRBV6-5 and J is TRBJ1-6; D uncertain. The V end lost 6 bases, the J end lost 10 bases, and 19 bases lay between the germline ends. The CDR3 is 15 amino acids. Germline CDR1 MNHEY, CDR2 SVGAGI. The chain's CDR3 is CASSGRGRARSPLHF. The DNA for the CDR3 is TGTGCCAGCAGCGGCCGGGGTCGGGCGCGGTCACCCCTCCACTTT.

V is TRBV6-1 and J is TRBJ2-1; possibly TRBD1 for D (6 bases). The CDR3 totals 17 residues. V lost 3 bases and J lost 4, with 19 bases in between. The germline V gene has CDR1 MNHNS and CDR2 SASEGT. The CDR3: CASSDPRTVQIYNEQFF. The CDR3, as DNA: TGTGCCAGCAGTGACCCCCGGACAGTACAGATATACAATGAGCAGTTCTTC.

The gene calls are TRBV3-1 (or the pseudogene TRBV3-2) and TRBJ2-7; no clear D. This CDR3 is 12 amino acids long. The V and J ends lost 4 bases and 7 bases respectively, with 11 bases between them. Germline lookup yields CDR1 LGHDT and CDR2 YNNKEL (reference sequence). This CDR3 is CASSPPLGEQYF. The CDR3 region has the DNA TGTGCCAGCAGCCCACCCCTAGGTGAGCAGTACTTC.

The gene calls are TRBV10-3 and TRBJ1-1; D remains unclear. V was trimmed by 3 bases and J by 1 base, leaving 9 bases between them. The germline V gene has CDR1 ENHRY and CDR2 SYGVKD. This CDR3 comprises 14 residues. The CDR3: CAISDTVANTEAFF. The CDR3 nucleotides are TGTGCCATCAGTGACACGGTCGCGAACACTGAAGCTTTCTTT.